The entry below gives a single TCR beta chain sequence along with its context. Its antigen remains unknown. This entry comes from a study of cytomegalovirus exposure and HLA in healthy donors. In the study overall: In an earlier analysis, 90 million to 130 million unique TCR beta sequences were found from 150 million to 200 million T cells. Study conclusions and caveats: HLA restriction was apparent for most CMV-associated TCR beta chains in a later analysis. In an earlier analysis, in some 500 donors, most V segments appeared productive either ~87% or ~30% of the time.

This CDR3 is built from 18 residues. Germline lookup yields CDR1 LGHNA and CDR2 YSLEER. V was pared by 0 bases and J by 3 bases, with 13 bases of the junction left unmatched. Primers for the PCR totalled 60 Vbeta and 13 Jbeta. TCRdb's copy holds only in-frame clones and misses some; the assay was immunoSEQ multiplex PCR. The table includes about 190,000 clones, roughly 83% detected once. The chain is built from TRBV4-3 and TRBJ1-2; 7 bases fit TRBD1. The receptor comes from a boy under 10 years old in good health and CMV-seronegative. The sequencing input was PBMCs. CDR3 sequence (DNA): TGCGCCAGCAGCCAAGAAGCGGCGGCCGGGACAGAGTACTATGGCTACACCTTC. Amino acid sequence: CASSQEAAAGTEYYGYTF.